The clone carrying this T cell receptor (beta chain) appeared a few times. MiXCR, applied by TCRdb to the RACE reads, yields one record per CDR3 protein. The repertoire holds 87,000 or so distinct CDR3 sequences, with roughly 9.1% as singletons. The sample is drawn from a study of human T cells and chemical hapten exposure. The time point here: pre-sensitization, week 0. As for treatment: therapeutic diphenylcyclopropenone sensitization with weekly scalp DPC. Germline V gene sequence: CDR1 SNHLY, CDR2 FYNNEI. The V gene lost 3 bases and the J gene lost 7 bases, with 8 bases spanning the gap. The length of the CDR3 is 12 residues.

This sequence was found in a woman between 35 and 50 years old with alopecia areata. Some clones in this sample may be carry-over from other donors' samples. The sample in question was whole blood, obtained in connection with sensitization to the hapten diphenylcyclopropenone (DPC). The chain is built from TRBV2 and TRBJ2-3, with unresolved D. CDR3 coding DNA: TGTGCCAGCAGTGATTTCCGAAATACGCAGTATTTT. This codes for CASSDFRNTQYF.